The 9 T cell receptor beta chains listed next were all sequenced from one sample in a study of blood T cell repertoires in COVID-19. Method: immunoSEQ multiplex PCR; TCRdb's copy keeps in-frame clones and lacks some. The repertoire holds some 170,000 clones, with 75% to 90% as singletons. The sequenced material came from peripheral blood. The receptors were gathered from a woman between 35 and 50 years old with COVID-19, enrolled during active disease.

This rearrangement joins TRBV12-3 or TRBV12-4 to TRBJ1-1; no firm D call. The CDR3 has 11 amino acids. V lost 5 bases, J lost 6 bases, and 7 bases lay in between. CDR3 loop: CASSPAAEAFF. DNA of the CDR3: TGTGCCAGCAGTCCCGCGGCTGAAGCTTTCTTT.

The chain has TRBV5-6 and TRBJ1-2; TRBD1 is a possible D gene (6 bases). CDR3 length: 16 residues. The V gene's germline CDR1 is SGHDT and CDR2 YYEEEE. The V end was cut by 2 bases, the J end by 8 bases, with 22 bases between. The CDR3 spells CASSFSPRSRGEGYTF. The CDR3 region has the DNA TGTGCCAGCAGCTTCTCGCCTCGGAGCAGGGGCGAAGGCTACACCTTC.

The chain joins TRBV3-1 (or the pseudogene TRBV3-2) to TRBJ2-5, with 11 bases that match TRBD2. Trimming removed 3 bases from V and 8 bases from J; junction bases left unmatched: 5. The germline V gene encodes CDR1 LGHDT and CDR2 YNNKEL (reference sequence). The CDR3 length is 14 residues. The CDR3: CASSQGTSGSTQYF. CDR3 sequence (DNA): TGTGCCAGCAGCCAGGGGACTAGCGGTAGTACCCAGTACTTC.

This clone was picked up one time. The chain is built from TRBV6-5 and TRBJ1-5, with D unclear. Deletions cut 5 bases from V and 0 bases from J, with 5 bases between. CDR1 is MNHEY and CDR2 is SVGAGI in the germline V gene. The CDR3 runs to 13 residues. Here the CDR3 DNA reads TGTGCCAGCAGTCCCATTAGCAATCAGCCCCAGCATTTT. It yields the protein CASSPISNQPQHF.

The chain is built from TRBV6-2 or TRBV6-3 and TRBJ1-5; no definite D call. This CDR3 contains 14 residues. V dropped 4 bases and J dropped 0 bases, with 7 bases sitting between them. CDR1 MNHEY and CDR2 SVGEGT come from the germline V gene. CDR3 protein: CASSLPSSNQPQHF. CDR3 sequence (DNA): TGTGCCAGCAGTTTGCCCAGTAGCAATCAGCCCCAGCATTTT.

V gene TRBV21-1 combines with J gene TRBJ2-7; the table's D call, TRBD1, was not checked against the DNA. TRBV21-1 is labeled a pseudogene. The CDR3 covers 12 residues. The CDR3 sequence is CANRDNSYEQYF. The CDR3 DNA reads as TGTGCCAACCGGGACAACTCCTACGAGCAGTACTTC.

V usage is TRBV28 and J usage is TRBJ1-5; the D is unclear. Germline CDR1 reads MDHEN; CDR2 reads SYDVKM. Trimming shortened V by 7 bases and J by 6 bases, and 22 bases separated the two germline ends. The length of the CDR3 is 16 residues. The CDR3 reads CASNPSTGGRSQPQHF. The CDR3 DNA sequence: TGTGCCAGCAACCCCTCGACCGGCGGGAGGAGTCAGCCCCAGCATTTT.

The DNA for the CDR3 is TGTGCCAGCAGCGCTAGGACAGATACGCAGTATTTT. Translated, it gives CASSARTDTQYF. The chain recombines TRBV7-2 with TRBJ2-3; the D is unclear. The CDR3 spans 12 residues. Germline loops: CDR1 SGHTA, CDR2 FQGNSA. Trimming pared 5 bases from V and 3 bases from J, leaving 6 bases between.

The gene calls are TRBV11-2 and TRBJ2-1, with 8 nucleotides matching TRBD2. The J segment lost 8 bases and the V segment lost 0 bases, leaving 9 bases of the junction unmatched. The CDR3 totals 16 residues. The germline gives CDR1 SGHAT, CDR2 FQNNGV. DNA for the CDR3: TGTGCCAGCAGCTTAGAGCGGGAGGCCCCTCTGGATGAGCAGTTCTTC. Encoded protein: CASSLEREAPLDEQFF.